This TCR beta chain was recovered during a study of cytomegalovirus exposure and HLA in healthy donors. In germline, CDR1 is LNHDA, CDR2 SQIVND (reference sequence). The trim removed 4 bases at V and 4 bases at J, leaving 3 bases unmatched. The CDR3 spans 15 residues. The PCR had 60 Vbeta and 13 Jbeta primers. Clones were sequenced by immunoSEQ multiplex PCR, and TCRdb holds only the in-frame ones, with some missing. The data hold roughly 90,000 clones, with 84% observed a single time. The origin of this receptor is a man between 18 and 29 years old in good health and CMV-seronegative. The sequenced material came from PBMCs. The chain combines TRBV19 with TRBJ2-2, with TRBD1 identical over 10 bases. CDR3 in amino acids: CASSTGQGTTGELFF. For the CDR3, the DNA is TGTGCCAGTAGTACGGGACAGGGGACCACCGGGGAGCTGTTTTTT.